This record looks at one T cell receptor beta chain sequence and its context. The antigen is not known. At one end, the junction sequence differs from germline, possibly due to a read error. TCR beta CDR3 regions were amplified from RNA transcripts. Primed by the HTBI set, a first-round RT-PCR was run on the TCR CDR3. Via MiXCR, TCRdb re-called the multiplex PCR reads, giving one row per CDR3 protein. This sample has fewer than 750,000 distinct CDR3 sequences, with 46% found just once. These data originate in a study of T cells in Graves' hyperthyroidism and ophthalmopathy. Graves' hyperthyroidism was deemed stable given no ophthalmopathy progression within 18 months. Diagnostic assessment was based on clinical symptoms, serum thyroxine and TRAb, thyroid ultrasound and orbital computed tomography. General study results and limits: Expanded thyroid clonotypes (above 0.001) were mostly also found in blood.

This CDR3 has 14 residues. CDR1 MNHNS and CDR2 SASEGT come from the germline V gene. The receptor was isolated from a woman younger than 30 with Graves' hyperthyroidism. The sample taken for sequencing was peripheral blood or thyroid tissue (not recorded which). The rearrangement links TRBV6-1 to TRBJ2-7; 7 bases fit TRBD2. CDR3 amino acids: CASRGLESIYEQYF. CDR3 DNA: TGCGCCAGCAGAGGACTAGAATCAATCTACGAGCAGTACTTC.